This TCR beta chain emerged from a study of neurological immune-mediated disorders. CDR1 and CDR2 (germline): SGHDT, YYEEEE. The CDR3 has 15 amino acids. V was trimmed by 4 bases and J by 0 bases, leaving 11 bases between them. With 10-nucleotide random UMIs, 5'RACE was used to make the cDNA. TCRdb re-called the 5' RACE reads through MiXCR, storing one row per CDR3 protein. The sample contains approximately 45,000 distinct CDR3 sequences, roughly 13% of which appear only once. PBMCs stored at -80 C, 2 million in total, were the source of the unsorted libraries. This clonotype was observed many times. Antigen specificity is unknown. Study-level results: HTLV-1-associated myelopathy showed the most TCR clonal expansion; multiple sclerosis the least, below healthy controls.

The chain joins TRBV5-6 to TRBJ2-1; no firm D call. Material: PBMCs. This TCR derives from a female donor in good health. The CDR3 sequence is CASSTASGSYNEQFF. The DNA of the CDR3 is TGTGCCAGCAGCACGGCGTCAGGCTCCTACAATGAGCAGTTCTTC.